This passage covers 26 T cell receptor beta chains from one sample sequenced in a study of lymphopenia after photon versus proton radiotherapy. The protocol was immunoSEQ multiplex PCR, while the TCRdb copy is restricted to in-frame clones and leaves out a portion. This sample has approximately 20,000 clones, with about 89% found just once. The source material was peripheral blood, sampled from a patient treated with photon-based radiotherapy. These receptors were collected from a man in his sixties with pancreatic cancer.

The V and J genes are TRBV6-1 and TRBJ1-2, with 7 bases lining up with TRBD1. CDR1 is MNHNS and CDR2 is SASEGT in the germline V gene. The CDR3 has 13 residues. The V gene end was trimmed by 4 bases and the J gene end by 3 bases; junction bases not matched to a gene: 2. The CDR3 region has the DNA TGTGCCAGCAGTGCCGGACAGGACTATGGCTACACCTTC. This encodes CASSAGQDYGYTF.

Of note for this clone: The sample holds other DNA sequences that translate to the same CDR3. The chain carries TRBV6-1 and TRBJ1-2, with D possibly being TRBD1 (5 bases). CDR1 MNHNS and CDR2 SASEGT come from the germline V gene. The germline V and J ends were trimmed by 0 bases and 8 bases, with 10 bases remaining between them. CDR3 size: 13 residues. This CDR3 reads CASSEAQGRGYTF. In DNA, the CDR3 is TGTGCCAGCAGTGAAGCGCAGGGACGAGGCTACACCTTC.

CDR3 coding DNA: TGTGCCAGTAGTCTGGGACAGGGGCCCTACGAGCAGTACTTC. Translated, it gives CASSLGQGPYEQYF. V and J are TRBV19 and TRBJ2-5, with TRBD1 matching 10 bases. The J call could be wrong; TRBJ2-7 is a better fit for the DNA end. From germline, CDR1 is LNHDA and CDR2 SQIVND (reference sequence). CDR3 size: 14 residues.

The gene calls are TRBV27 and TRBJ1-2; D is unclear. The V gene's germline CDR1 is MNHEY and CDR2 SMNVEV (reference sequence). V lost 2 bases and J 3 bases, leaving 10 bases between the germline ends. This CDR3 has 14 amino acids. In DNA, the CDR3 is TGTGCCAGCAGTTTAACCAGGAACGACTATGGCTACACCTTC. This gives the protein CASSLTRNDYGYTF.

This chain joins TRBV4-2 and TRBJ2-5; 13 bases agree with TRBD2. V lost 4 bases and J lost 2; bases outside the gene matches: 4. The CDR3 totals 16 residues. Germline lookup yields CDR1 LGHNA and CDR2 YNFKEQ. CDR3 coding DNA: TGTGCCAGCAGCCTCGGACTAGCGGGGGCTCAAGAGACCCAGTACTTC. Translation: CASSLGLAGAQETQYF.

The V call is TRBV6-1, the J call TRBJ1-1; D remains unclear. The V and J ends lost 6 bases and 7 bases respectively, with 15 bases between them. Germline assignment: CDR1 MNHNS and CDR2 SASEGT. This CDR3 contains 13 residues. As DNA, the CDR3 is TGTGCCAGCAGCCCGGGTAGTAGGATTGAAGCTTTCTTT. This translates into CASSPGSRIEAFF.

The chain uses TRBV4-1 and TRBJ2-7; 7 nucleotides align to TRBD1. Germline CDR1 MGHRA, CDR2 YSYEKL. The CDR3 totals 16 residues. With 3 bases clipped from V and 5 bases from J, the junction kept 13 bases outside the gene matches. The CDR3 here is CASSHHVTRGPHEQYF. The CDR3 nucleotides read TGCGCCAGCAGCCACCACGTCACGAGGGGGCCCCACGAGCAGTACTTC.

The V and J genes are TRBV12-5 and TRBJ2-2; 7 positions match TRBD2. This CDR3 region has 15 residues. Unmatched junction bases numbered 5, after V lost 6 bases and J lost 1 base. The germline CDR1 and CDR2 sequences are LGHNT and FRNRAP. The chain's CDR3 is CASGPKRGNTGELFF. The CDR3, as DNA: TGTGCTAGTGGCCCCAAGCGGGGGAACACCGGGGAGCTGTTTTTT. The full variable domain, rest sourced from reference TRBV12-5 and TRBJ2-2, is DARVTQTPRHKVTEMGQEVTMRCQPILGHNTVFWYRQTMMQGLELLAYFRNRAPLDDSGMPKDRFSAEMPDATLATLKIQPSEPRDSAVYFCASGPKRGNTGELFFGEGSRLTVL.

The rearrangement joins TRBV2 to TRBJ2-3, with 10 nucleotides matching TRBD2. V trimming: 2 bases; J trimming: 1 base; junction bases outside the gene matches: 0. Germline-derived CDR1 and CDR2 are SNHLY and FYNNEI. The CDR3 runs 15 residues. The CDR3 loop is CASSELAGGTDTQYF. CDR3 nucleotide sequence: TGTGCCAGCAGTGAACTAGCGGGGGGCACAGATACGCAGTATTTT. Variable domain in full (rest from reference TRBV2 and TRBJ2-3): EPEVTQTPSHQVTQMGQEVILRCVPISNHLYFYWYRQILGQKVEFLVSFYNNEISEKSEIFDDQFSVERPDGSNFTLKIRSTKLEDSAMYFCASSELAGGTDTQYFGPGTRLTVL.

The chain employs TRBV14 and TRBJ1-2; D gene unclear. CDR3 length: 14 residues. Trimming removed 0 bases at V and 2 bases at J, with 7 bases between. CDR1 SGHDN and CDR2 FVKESK come from the germline V gene. The CDR3 region is CASSQDLLNYGYTF. CDR3 sequence (DNA): TGTGCCAGCAGCCAAGATTTGCTCAACTATGGCTACACCTTC.

The chain combines TRBV19 with TRBJ1-6; D is uncertain. The V gene lost 7 bases and the J gene lost 9 bases, with 19 bases spanning the gap. Germline loops: CDR1 LNHDA, CDR2 SQIVND (reference sequence). This CDR3 has 15 residues. CDR3 DNA sequence: TGTGCCAGTACCCAGAGTGGGGTAGTTGGTTCACCCCTCCACTTT. Amino acids: CASTQSGVVGSPLHF.

To note about this clone: One end of the junction fails to match germline, which may point to a read error. The V gene is TRBV11-2, the J gene TRBJ2-7; the match to TRBD1 covers 8 bases. The length of the CDR3 is 14 residues. In germline, CDR1 is SGHAT, CDR2 FQNNGV. The DNA for the CDR3 is TGTGCCAGCAGCTCCCCGGACAGGGCCTACGGGCAGTACTTC. This translates into CASSSPDRAYGQYF.

The chain employs TRBV9 and TRBJ2-5; 7 positions agree with TRBD2. This CDR3 is 15 amino acids long. CDR1 SGDLS and CDR2 YYNGEE come from the germline V gene. V shed 0 bases, J shed 3 bases, and the junction held 5 bases outside the gene matches. The CDR3 reads CASSVAGGPEETQYF. CDR3 bases: TGTGCCAGCAGCGTAGCGGGGGGACCCGAAGAGACCCAGTACTTC.

This clone appeared a few times. V usage is TRBV18 and J usage is TRBJ1-1; D uncertain. V was pared by 1 base and J by 0 bases, with 12 bases between. CDR1 KGHSH and CDR2 LQKENI come from the germline V gene. The length of the CDR3 is 16 residues. The CDR3 region has the DNA TGTGCCAGCTCACCACAGTCACAGCGTATGAACACTGAAGCTTTCTTT. As protein: CASSPQSQRMNTEAFF.

This clone was recorded only once. Here the CDR3 reads CASSSPGLAMTETQYF. The CDR3 nucleotides read TGTGCCAGCAGTTCACCGGGACTAGCGATGACGGAGACCCAGTACTTC. The chain employs TRBV28 and TRBJ2-5, with 10 bases fitting TRBD2. CDR1 and CDR2 (germline): MDHEN, SYDVKM. The V gene end was trimmed by 4 bases and the J gene end by 5 bases; junction bases not matched to a gene: 10. This CDR3 is 16 amino acids long.

The chain combines TRBV6-5 with TRBJ2-1, with D possibly matching TRBD2 (6 bases). CDR3 length: 14 residues. CDR1 MNHEY and CDR2 SVGAGI come from the germline V gene. V lost 2 bases and J lost 8, with 13 bases in between. The CDR3 DNA reads TGTGCCAGCAGTTACCAGAGCAGGGACTATGAGCAGTTCTTC. As protein: CASSYQSRDYEQFF.

The chain joins TRBV7-9 to TRBJ1-1; D not resolved. This CDR3 spans 13 amino acids. The germline V gene has CDR1 SEHNR and CDR2 FQNEAQ (reference sequence). The V and J ends lost 8 bases and 0 bases respectively, with 10 bases between them. CDR3 nucleotide sequence: TGTGCCAGCGTGAGAGGGATGAACACTGAAGCTTTCTTT. Amino acids: CASVRGMNTEAFF.

This rearrangement joins TRBV5-6 to TRBJ2-3; a possible D gene is TRBD2 (6 bases). CDR3 length: 19 residues. Trimming took 2 bases from V and 0 from J, leaving 22 bases between them. Germline CDR1 and CDR2: SGHDT and YYEEEE. Here the CDR3 reads CASSFLPFSGGSSTDTQYF. The CDR3 region has the DNA TGTGCCAGCAGCTTTCTTCCTTTTAGCGGCGGGTCTAGCACAGATACGCAGTATTTT.

The chain links TRBV25-1 to TRBJ2-1; 9 positions match TRBD2. CDR3 length equals 16 residues. V shed 1 base, J shed 3 bases, and the junction held 4 bases outside the gene matches. CDR1 is MGHDK, CDR2 SYGVNS, per germline. The CDR3 bases are TGTGCCAGCAGTGAATGGGGCGGGGGGGACTACAATGAGCAGTTCTTC. Translated, it gives CASSEWGGGDYNEQFF.

The gene calls are TRBV5-1 and TRBJ1-2, with D unresolved. V lost 4 bases to trimming and J lost 8 bases, with 12 bases between them. Germline V CDR1 and CDR2: SGHRS, YFSETQ. CDR3 length equals 12 residues. The DNA for the CDR3 is TGCGCCAGCAGCGTCTCAAACCGGGGCTACACCTTC. Protein: CASSVSNRGYTF.

The chain recombines TRBV11-2 with TRBJ2-7; maybe TRBD2 (6 bases). CDR1 and CDR2 (germline): SGHAT, FQNNGV. The germline V and J ends were trimmed by 4 bases and 6 bases, with 13 bases remaining between them. This CDR3 region has 13 residues. CDR3 DNA sequence: TGTGCCAGCAGCTCCCGACTAGGCTTCGAGCAGTACTTC. Its translation: CASSSRLGFEQYF.

The chain joins TRBV27 to TRBJ2-2; 11 nucleotides match TRBD2. V shed 0 bases and J 5 bases; nucleotides not matched to a gene: 8. The CDR3 is 18 residues long. Germline values: CDR1 MNHEY, CDR2 SMNVEV (reference sequence). The CDR3: CASSLSSGGASGTGELFF. In DNA form, the CDR3 reads TGTGCCAGCAGTTTATCTAGCGGGGGGGCGTCGGGGACCGGGGAGCTGTTTTTT.

CDR3 sequence: CASSKPVGTDTQYF. DNA of the CDR3: TGTGCCAGCAGCAAACCAGTTGGCACAGATACGCAGTATTTT. The chain joins TRBV21-1 to TRBJ2-3; TRBD1, the D gene given by the table, was not confirmed from the DNA. TRBV21-1 is noted as a pseudogene. The CDR3 spans 14 residues.

The chain uses TRBV5-1 and TRBJ1-1, with D unresolved. CDR3 length equals 14 residues. The V and J ends lost 3 bases and 4 bases respectively, with 13 bases between them. Per germline, CDR1 SGHRS and CDR2 YFSETQ. The CDR3 reads CASSSLRLSTEAFF. The CDR3 nucleotides read TGCGCCAGCAGCTCTCTTAGGCTCTCCACTGAAGCTTTCTTT.

This chain joins TRBV5-1 and TRBJ2-3; 7 bases map to TRBD2. Germline V lookup: CDR1 SGHRS, CDR2 YFSETQ. Germline trimming cut 0 bases from V and 2 bases from J; bases unmatched to any gene: 12. The CDR3 has 18 amino acids. The CDR3 is CASSLVALAEEPTDTQYF. The DNA of the CDR3 is TGCGCCAGCAGCTTGGTCGCTCTAGCGGAAGAGCCCACAGATACGCAGTATTTT. Using reference TRBV5-1 and TRBJ2-3 for the parts outside the CDR3, the full variable domain is KAGVTQTPRYLIKTRGQQVTLSCSPISGHRSVSWYQQTPGQGLQFLFEYFSETQRNKGNFPGRFSGRQFSNSRSEMNVSTLELGDSALYLCASSLVALAEEPTDTQYFGPGTRLTVL.

This chain joins TRBV5-1 and TRBJ1-1, with a tentative D call TRBD1 (5 bases). Germline V CDR1 and CDR2: SGHRS, YFSETQ. V was shortened by 2 bases and J by 0 bases, with 14 bases between the two germline ends. The CDR3 consists of 16 residues. The CDR3 protein is CASSFNPGLLNTEAFF. The CDR3 coding sequence is TGCGCCAGCAGCTTCAACCCGGGACTCTTGAACACTGAAGCTTTCTTT.